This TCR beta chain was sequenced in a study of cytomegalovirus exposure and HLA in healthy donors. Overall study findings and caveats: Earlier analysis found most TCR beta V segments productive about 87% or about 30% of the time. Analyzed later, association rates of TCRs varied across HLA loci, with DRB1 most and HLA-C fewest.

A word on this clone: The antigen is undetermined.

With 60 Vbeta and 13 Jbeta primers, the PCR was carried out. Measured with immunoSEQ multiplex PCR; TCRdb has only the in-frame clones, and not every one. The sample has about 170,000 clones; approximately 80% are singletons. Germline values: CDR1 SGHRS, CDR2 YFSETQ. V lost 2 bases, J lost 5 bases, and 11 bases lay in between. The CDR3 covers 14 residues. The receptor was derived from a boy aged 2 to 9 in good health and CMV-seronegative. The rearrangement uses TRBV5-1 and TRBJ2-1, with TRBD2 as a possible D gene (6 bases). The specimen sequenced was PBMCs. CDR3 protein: CASSFYGGNNEQFF. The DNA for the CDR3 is TGCGCCAGCAGCTTTTACGGGGGTAACAATGAGCAGTTCTTC.